This TCR beta chain was profiled in a study of blood T cell repertoires in COVID-19. The CDR3 length is 15 residues. Trimming took off 4 bases at V and 5 bases at J, with 18 bases between the two ends. The germline V gene has CDR1 LGHNA and CDR2 YSLEER. Only in-frame clones appear in the TCRdb table, and some are missing; sequencing was by immunoSEQ multiplex PCR. Of some 260,000 clones listed, over 80% are singletons. The receptor comes from a woman between 70 and 85 years old with COVID-19, enrolled during active disease. The sequencing input was peripheral blood. The chain links TRBV4-3 to TRBJ2-7, with D possibly matching TRBD1 (5 bases). The CDR3 nucleotides read TGCGCCAGCAGCCTCCTAAACCAGGGAAAAGACGAGCAGTACTTC. This sequence encodes CASSLLNQGKDEQYF.